This TCR beta chain comes out of a study of T cells in Graves' hyperthyroidism and ophthalmopathy. This clonotype was observed many times. Amplification yielded TCR beta CDR3 regions, with RNA transcripts as the source. In the first-round RT-PCR of the TCR CDR3, the HTBI primer set was used. TCRdb re-derived calls from the multiplex PCR reads in MiXCR, one entry per CDR3 protein. This table has 750,000 to 900,000 distinct CDR3 sequences, 35% to 40% appearing once. Isolation of PBMCs was performed on around 9.8 ml fresh peripheral blood. Sequences were obtained from blood. The origin of this receptor is a man aged 18 to 30 with Graves' hyperthyroidism.

CDR3 coding DNA: TGTGCCAGTAGTATCTCGACAGGTGACCGCTACACCTTC. It codes for CASSISTGDRYTF. V is TRBV19 and J is TRBJ1-2, with D possibly TRBD1 on 6 matching bases. The CDR3 consists of 13 residues. Germline-derived CDR1 and CDR2 are LNHDA and SQIVND (reference sequence). V shed 3 bases and J shed 9 bases, with 14 bases lying between them.